This passage covers 18 T cell receptor beta chains from one sample sequenced in a study of T cells in Graves' hyperthyroidism and ophthalmopathy. RNA transcripts were the template for amplifying TCR beta CDR3 regions. Initially, a first-round RT-PCR of the TCR CDR3 employed the HTBI primer set. MiXCR, run by TCRdb on the multiplex PCR reads, gives a single entry per CDR3 protein. Among about 380,000 distinct CDR3 sequences listed, around an eighth were seen once. Sequenced: blood. These receptors were obtained from a man aged 25-45 years with Graves' hyperthyroidism that later progressed to Graves' ophthalmopathy.

This clonotype was recorded a few times. The V gene is TRBV5-1, the J gene TRBJ2-3; maybe TRBD2 (5 bases). Germline CDR1 and CDR2: SGHRS and YFSETQ. V was trimmed by 2 bases and J by 3 bases, leaving 10 bases between them. The length of the CDR3 is 14 residues. The CDR3 DNA reads as TGCGCCAGCAGCTTTGAGAGAGGGACAGATACGCAGTATTTT. This gives the protein CASSFERGTDTQYF. Together with reference TRBV5-1 and TRBJ2-3, the CDR3 gives the full variable domain: KAGVTQTPRYLIKTRGQQVTLSCSPISGHRSVSWYQQTPGQGLQFLFEYFSETQRNKGNFPGRFSGRQFSNSRSEMNVSTLELGDSALYLCASSFERGTDTQYFGPGTRLTVL.

V usage is TRBV5-1 and J usage is TRBJ2-5, with 9 nucleotides matching TRBD2. The CDR3 is made up of 17 amino acids. V dropped 0 bases and J dropped 1; count of bases not matched to a gene: 7. The germline V gene encodes CDR1 SGHRS and CDR2 YFSETQ. CDR3 DNA sequence: TGCGCCAGCAGCTTGGTTCCAGCGGGGGGATCCCAAGAGACCCAGTACTTC. Its translation is CASSLVPAGGSQETQYF.

This clonotype was seen ten or more times. V is TRBV20-1 and J is TRBJ1-1; D not resolved. V was trimmed by 6 bases and J by 3 bases, leaving 14 bases between them. CDR1 and CDR2 from the germline V gene are DFQATT and SNEGSKA (reference sequence). This CDR3 region has 13 residues. The CDR3 loop is CSAWAMRDTEAFF. CDR3 sequence (DNA): TGCAGTGCGTGGGCTATGCGGGACACTGAAGCTTTCTTT.

This clonotype was seen repeatedly, ten times or more. The chain combines TRBV6-1 with TRBJ2-3, with 7 bases fitting TRBD2. This CDR3 is 15 amino acids long. Unmatched junction bases numbered 4, after V lost 2 bases and J lost 2 bases. CDR1 and CDR2 (germline): MNHNS, SASEGT. CDR3 coding DNA: TGTGCCAGCAGTGAATTCCGGGGGGACACAGATACGCAGTATTTT. It codes for CASSEFRGDTDTQYF.

This clonotype was picked up a small number of times. The gene calls are TRBV24-1 and TRBJ2-2; 13 nucleotides line up with TRBD2. V trimming: 6 bases; J trimming: 6 bases; junction bases outside the gene matches: 6. CDR3 length: 16 residues. Germline assignment: CDR1 KGHDR and CDR2 SFDVKD. The CDR3 is CATSTRTSGGSGELFF. The CDR3 nucleotides read TGTGCCACCAGTACCCGGACTAGCGGGGGTTCCGGGGAGCTGTTTTTT.

The rearrangement joins TRBV12-3 or TRBV12-4 to TRBJ2-7; no clear D gene. V shed 8 bases and J shed 5 bases, with 16 bases lying between them. The CDR3 spans 13 residues. For the CDR3, the DNA is TGTGCCAGCTCCTCGCCGGCGTCCCACGAGCAGTACTTC. Its translation is CASSSPASHEQYF.

The table lists this clonotype with a few counts. The chain carries TRBV10-3 and TRBJ2-7; the match to TRBD1 covers 9 bases. CDR1 and CDR2 (germline): ENHRY, SYGVKD. V lost 6 bases, J lost 5 bases, and 5 bases stayed unmatched. This CDR3 is 13 amino acids long. CDR3: CAIRGTGSDEQYF. The DNA for the CDR3 is TGTGCCATCAGGGGGACAGGGTCGGACGAGCAGTACTTC.

The sample holds a few counts of this clonotype. The chain carries TRBV5-1 and TRBJ2-1; 9 bases are a match to TRBD2. The V gene end was trimmed by 4 bases and the J gene end by 0 bases; junction bases not matched to a gene: 5. Germline values: CDR1 SGHRS, CDR2 YFSETQ. The CDR3 loop spans 16 amino acids. This CDR3 is CASSKLAGHSYNEQFF. CDR3 sequence (DNA): TGCGCCAGCAGCAAACTAGCGGGTCACTCCTACAATGAGCAGTTCTTC.

This clonotype was detected many times. The J gene is TRBJ1-2, the V gene TRBV7-9; unclear D gene. Trimming took off 6 bases at V and 13 bases at J, with 15 bases between the two ends. The germline V gene has CDR1 SEHNR and CDR2 FQNEAQ (reference sequence). The CDR3 covers 11 residues. The CDR3 loop reads CASRSLGGATF. In nucleotides, the CDR3 is TGTGCCAGCAGAAGCCTCGGAGGTGCCACCTTC.

This clonotype was recorded at least ten times. V and J are TRBV4-1 and TRBJ1-1; D is uncertain. This CDR3 comprises 17 residues. CDR1 MGHRA and CDR2 YSYEKL come from the germline V gene. V was shortened by 0 bases and J by 3 bases, with 17 bases between the two germline ends. The chain's CDR3 is CASSQDTSSIGYTEAFF. DNA of the CDR3: TGCGCCAGCAGCCAAGACACCTCGTCGATTGGGTACACTGAAGCTTTCTTT.

This clonotype occurred a few times. The gene calls are TRBV29-1 and TRBJ2-7; tentatively, D is TRBD2 (6 bases). The V gene lost 4 bases and the J gene lost 6 bases, with 10 bases spanning the gap. Germline CDR1 SQVTM, CDR2 ANQGSEA. This CDR3 has 11 amino acids. Here the CDR3 DNA reads TGCAGCGTTGGGCAGGGAGGCGAGCAGTACTTC. Protein sequence: CSVGQGGEQYF.

This clonotype occurred a few times. The rearrangement links TRBV5-6 to TRBJ2-2; perhaps TRBD2 as D (5 bases). The CDR3 consists of 12 residues. Germline lookup yields CDR1 SGHDT and CDR2 YYEEEE. Trimming removed 4 bases at V and 6 bases at J, with 7 bases between. The CDR3 nucleotides read TGTGCCAGCAGCCGCGGGTCCGGGGAGCTGTTTTTT. This gives the protein CASSRGSGELFF.

V gene TRBV10-3 combines with J gene TRBJ2-5, with D perhaps TRBD2 (6 bases). This CDR3 spans 12 amino acids. V was clipped by 5 bases and J by 5 bases, with 9 bases between them. The germline CDR1 and CDR2 sequences are ENHRY and SYGVKD. The CDR3 here is CAISTGRETQYF. The CDR3 DNA is TGTGCCATCAGTACGGGGAGGGAGACCCAGTACTTC.

The V call is TRBV20-1, the J call TRBJ2-3; maybe TRBD1 (6 bases). Germline V gene data show CDR1 as DFQATT and CDR2 as SNEGSKA (reference sequence). The ends were cut back, 0 bases at V and 1 base at J, with 14 bases in the middle. This CDR3 is 16 amino acids long. CDR3 protein: CSARDLTGAGTDTQYF. Here the CDR3 DNA reads TGCAGTGCTAGAGATTTGACAGGAGCCGGCACAGATACGCAGTATTTT.

The sample holds many counts of this clonotype. This chain uses TRBV18 with TRBJ1-3; D is undetermined. CDR3 length equals 15 residues. Deletions cut 5 bases from V and 0 bases from J, with 11 bases between. The V gene's germline CDR1 is KGHSH and CDR2 LQKENI. CDR3 nucleotides: TGTGCCAGCTCATGGGCGGAGAGCTCTGGAAACACCATATATTTT. Amino acid sequence: CASSWAESSGNTIYF.

This clonotype was recorded at least ten times. V gene TRBV27 combines with J gene TRBJ2-7, with a tentative D call TRBD1 (5 bases). V gave up 1 base and J gave up 2 bases, with 15 bases separating them. Germline values: CDR1 MNHEY, CDR2 SMNVEV (reference sequence). The CDR3 extends over 16 amino acids. This CDR3 is CASSLFQGRPAYEQYF. As DNA, the CDR3 is TGTGCCAGCAGTTTATTTCAGGGCAGGCCGGCCTACGAGCAGTACTTC.

This clonotype was observed at least ten times. The V call is TRBV11-2, the J call TRBJ1-6; D is ambiguous. The ends were cut back, 6 bases at V and 9 bases at J, with 12 bases in the middle. CDR1 and CDR2 (germline): SGHAT, FQNNGV. CDR3 length: 13 amino acids. The CDR3 reads CASRITVGSPLHF. CDR3 bases: TGTGCCAGCAGAATTACGGTTGGTTCACCCCTCCACTTT.

This clonotype was observed many times. The chain employs TRBV20-1 and TRBJ2-3; unclear D gene. The CDR3 consists of 12 residues. Trimming stripped 7 bases from V and 2 bases from J, with 10 bases between. Germline-derived CDR1 and CDR2 are DFQATT and SNEGSKA (reference sequence). In DNA form, the CDR3 reads TGCAGTGTCAACCAAGACACAGATACGCAGTATTTT. This codes for CSVNQDTDTQYF.